What follows are 14 T cell receptor beta chains derived from one specimen sequenced in a study of early T cells in non-severe SARS-CoV-2 infection. MiXCR, run by TCRdb on the 5' RACE reads, gives a single entry per CDR3 protein. This table holds about 50,000 distinct CDR3 sequences, around 8% found once. The sequencing sample was made of whole blood. The receptors were gathered from an adult who was a healthcare worker with PCR-confirmed SARS-CoV-2 infection or an uninfected control (not recorded which).

J is TRBJ1-3 and V is TRBV2; a weak D match, TRBD1 (6 bases). The V gene lost 9 bases and the J gene lost 0 bases, with 12 bases spanning the gap. This CDR3 is 14 amino acids long. Per germline, CDR1 SNHLY and CDR2 FYNNEI. In nucleotides, the CDR3 is TGTGCCAGTTTGGACAGTCCCTCTGGAAACACCATATATTTT. It codes for CASLDSPSGNTIYF.

The chain carries TRBV29-1 and TRBJ2-1; 10 bases are a match to TRBD2. The ends lost 5 bases at V and 0 bases at J; junction bases unmatched: 13. In germline, CDR1 is SQVTM, CDR2 ANQGSEA. The length of the CDR3 is 18 residues. CDR3 residues: CSVLRAGGPESSYNEQFF. CDR3 DNA sequence: TGCAGCGTTTTAAGAGCGGGAGGGCCGGAATCCTCCTACAATGAGCAGTTCTTC.

Only a few counts were recorded for this clonotype. The gene calls are TRBV27 and TRBJ2-7, with D possibly TRBD2 on 5 matching bases. Deletions cut 6 bases from V and 5 bases from J, with 14 bases between. This CDR3 is 13 amino acids long. Germline CDR1 and CDR2: MNHEY and SMNVEV (reference sequence). The CDR3 DNA sequence: TGTGCCAGCAGCTCTGAAGTCGGGGACGAGCAGTACTTC. Its protein product is CASSSEVGDEQYF.

This clonotype occurred a few times. The chain links TRBV18 to TRBJ1-1; unclear D gene. Trimming took off 1 base at V and 1 base at J, with 4 bases between the two ends. The CDR3 length is 13 residues. In germline, CDR1 is KGHSH, CDR2 LQKENI. As DNA, the CDR3 is TGTGCCAGCTCACCACGCCAGAACACTGAAGCTTTCTTT. Translation gives CASSPRQNTEAFF.

This clonotype was seen at least ten times. The rearrangement links TRBV20-1 to TRBJ1-5; no clear D gene. The germline gives CDR1 DFQATT, CDR2 SNEGSKA (reference sequence). The CDR3 loop spans 11 amino acids. Trimming pared 3 bases from V and 8 bases from J, leaving 8 bases between. CDR3 amino acids: CSASGREPQHF. The DNA for the CDR3 is TGCAGTGCTAGCGGTAGGGAGCCCCAGCATTTT.

This chain joins TRBV7-6 and TRBJ2-1; 7 bases align to TRBD1. With V trimmed by 3 bases and J by 5 bases, 19 bases remained unmatched. The CDR3 sequence is 19 residues long. CDR1 is SGHVS, CDR2 FNYEAQ, per germline. The DNA of the CDR3 is TGTGCCAGCAGCTTTTGGGTGGACAGGATACGGGGCATGAACAATGAGCAGTTCTTC. Protein: CASSFWVDRIRGMNNEQFF.

This rearrangement joins TRBV6-5 to TRBJ2-7; 7 bases fit TRBD2. The ends lost 7 bases at V and 0 bases at J; junction bases unmatched: 18. The CDR3 consists of 18 residues. Germline loops: CDR1 MNHEY, CDR2 SVGAGI. CDR3 in amino acids: CASTPRPGPGRTSYEQYF. CDR3 coding DNA: TGTGCCAGCACCCCGAGGCCCGGTCCCGGGAGGACCTCCTACGAGCAGTACTTC.

This chain joins TRBV10-2 and TRBJ2-5, with TRBD2 identical over 7 bases. The junction had 6 bases not matched to a gene; V was cut back by 2 bases and J by 3 bases. This CDR3 has 15 residues. Germline V gives CDR1 WSHSY, CDR2 SAAADI. The CDR3 DNA reads as TGCGCCAGCAGTGAGCCGGCTAGCGGTAAAGAGACCCAGTACTTC. Translating it yields CASSEPASGKETQYF.

CDR3 protein: CASSNDGGTYNEQFF. The CDR3 nucleotides read TGTGCCAGCAGCAATGACGGGGGGACCTACAATGAGCAGTTCTTC. The chain is built from TRBV4-2 and TRBJ2-1; 7 bases fit TRBD2. CDR1 LGHNA and CDR2 YNFKEQ come from the germline V gene. Trimming at V came to 5 bases and at J to 2 bases, leaving 6 bases not matched to a gene. The CDR3 consists of 15 residues.

This clonotype was observed a handful of times. The chain is built from TRBV3-1 and TRBJ1-2; D is unresolved. V was cut by 4 bases and J by 3 bases, with 9 bases left in between. Germline V gives CDR1 LGHDT, CDR2 YNNKEL (reference sequence). This CDR3 is 13 amino acids long. The CDR3 protein is CASSPLSHYGYTF. The CDR3 DNA reads as TGTGCCAGCAGCCCCCTCTCCCACTATGGCTACACCTTC. Full variable domain (outside the CDR3, taken from reference TRBV3-1 and TRBJ1-2): DTAVSQTPKYLVTQMGNDKSIKCEQNLGHDTMYWYKQDSKKFLKIMFSYNNKELIINETVPNRFSPKSPDKAHLNLHINSLELGDSAVYFCASSPLSHYGYTFGSGTRLTVV.

The chain uses TRBV9 and TRBJ2-3; 10 bases align to TRBD2. CDR3 length: 16 amino acids. The trim removed 0 bases at V and 4 bases at J, leaving 5 bases unmatched. Germline-derived CDR1 and CDR2 are SGDLS and YYNGEE. The CDR3 DNA follows: TGTGCCAGCAGCGTAGAGGGACTAGCGTTTCCAGATACGCAGTATTTT. Translated, it gives CASSVEGLAFPDTQYF. The variable domain in full, with the rest retrieved from reference TRBV9 and TRBJ2-3, is DSGVTQTPKHLITATGQRVTLRCSPRSGDLSVYWYQQSLDQGLQFLIQYYNGEERAKGNILERFSAQQFPDLHSELNLSSLELGDSALYFCASSVEGLAFPDTQYFGPGTRLTVL.

This clonotype came up many times. V usage is TRBV7-6 and J usage is TRBJ2-1; TRBD1 is a possible D gene (5 bases). V lost 4 bases and J lost 9, with 13 bases in between. The CDR3 totals 13 residues. CDR1 and CDR2 from the germline V gene are SGHVS and FNYEAQ. CDR3 DNA sequence: TGTGCCAGCAGCTCTTTACCCCAGGGTGAGCAGTTCTTC. As protein: CASSSLPQGEQFF. The full variable domain, rest sourced from reference TRBV7-6 and TRBJ2-1, is GAGVSQSPRYKVTKRGQDVALRCDPISGHVSLYWYRQALGQGPEFLTYFNYEAQQDKSGLPNDRFSAERPEGSISTLTIQRTEQRDSAMYRCASSSLPQGEQFFGPGTRLTVL.

The rearrangement joins TRBV29-1 to TRBJ2-4, with 12 nucleotides matching TRBD2. There are 18 residues in the CDR3. The V segment lost 6 bases and the J segment 8 bases; nucleotides outside the gene matches: 20. Germline V lookup: CDR1 SQVTM, CDR2 ANQGSEA. This CDR3 is CSVGFSATSGRGGYIQYF. In DNA form, the CDR3 reads TGCAGCGTGGGCTTTTCCGCGACTAGCGGGAGAGGGGGGTACATTCAGTACTTC. Full variable domain (remainder filled in from reference TRBV29-1 and TRBJ2-4): SAVISQKPSRDICQRGTSLTIQCQVDSQVTMMFWYRQQPGQSLTLIATANQGSEATYESGFVIDKFPISRPNLTFSTLTVSNMSPEDSSIYLCSVGFSATSGRGGYIQYFGAGTRLSVL.

The chain uses TRBV20-1 and TRBJ2-5; the match to TRBD2 covers 12 bases. V lost 1 base and J lost 4; bases outside the gene matches: 4. Germline V gene sequence: CDR1 DFQATT, CDR2 SNEGSKA (reference sequence). The CDR3 totals 15 residues. Here the CDR3 reads CSARGLAGVIETQYF. For the CDR3, the DNA is TGCAGTGCTAGAGGACTAGCGGGAGTCATAGAGACCCAGTACTTC.